The 26 T cell receptor beta chains listed next were all sequenced from one sample in a study of post-analysis software for immune sequencing data. The antigens for these receptors are not known. cDNA libraries for TCR beta contained unique molecular identifiers. TCRdb reprocessed the PCR reads with MiXCR, giving one entry per CDR3 protein. The data show a few hundred thousand distinct CDR3 sequences, around 34% seen once. The study, taken as a whole, reports: The study found TRBV5-6, TRBV5-1 and TRBV20-1 among about five TRBV segments more frequent in patients than controls.

The sequenced sample consisted of blood. These TCRs come from a girl aged 2 to 17 with multiple sclerosis.

The chain is built from TRBV29-1 and TRBJ1-2; D perhaps matches TRBD1 (6 bases). This CDR3 has 11 amino acids. Trimming stripped 3 bases from V and 14 bases from J, with 16 bases between. Germline-derived CDR1 and CDR2 are SQVTM and ANQGSEA. CDR3 nucleotide sequence: TGCAGCGTTGACCGGACAGCCCGCCCAACCTTC. It yields the protein CSVDRTARPTF.

This chain connects TRBV29-1 to TRBJ1-1; the D is unclear. V lost 3 bases to trimming and J lost 2 bases, with 4 bases between them. Germline V CDR1 and CDR2: SQVTM, ANQGSEA. The CDR3 runs 11 residues. The CDR3 protein is CSVERNTEAFF. CDR3 coding DNA: TGCAGCGTTGAGCGCAACACTGAAGCTTTCTTT.

This sequence joins TRBV5-6 and TRBJ1-1, with 7 bases fitting TRBD1. The V segment lost 1 base and the J segment 7 bases; nucleotides outside the gene matches: 7. CDR3 length: 14 amino acids. Looked up from germline, CDR1 is SGHDT and CDR2 is YYEEEE. The CDR3 sequence: CASSLQEGALEAFF. CDR3 nucleotides: TGTGCCAGCAGCTTGCAGGAGGGGGCCCTTGAAGCTTTCTTT.

The chain carries TRBV2 and TRBJ1-2; TRBD1 is a possible D gene (5 bases). This CDR3 is built from 13 residues. Germline V lookup: CDR1 SNHLY, CDR2 FYNNEI. The CDR3 region has the DNA TGTGCACGCCGGGACGCTAGTAACTATGGCTACACCTTC. It translates to CARRDASNYGYTF.

The rearrangement joins TRBV5-1 to TRBJ1-2; D perhaps matches TRBD1 (6 bases). Trimming took 4 bases from V and 5 from J, leaving 18 bases between them. Germline CDR1 reads SGHRS; CDR2 reads YFSETQ. The CDR3 contains 15 residues. CDR3 in DNA: TGCGCCAGCAGCCCCGACAGACAGGATTTATATGGCTACACCTTC. Its translation: CASSPDRQDLYGYTF.

The rearrangement joins TRBV4-1 to TRBJ2-5; 9 bases map to TRBD1. CDR1 and CDR2 (germline): MGHRA, YSYEKL. This CDR3 region has 14 residues. The ends lost 7 bases at V and 11 bases at J; junction bases unmatched: 14. The CDR3 region has the DNA TGCGCCAGCACCGGGGACAGGGCGGACAATGAGCAGTACTTC. Translation gives CASTGDRADNEQYF.

J is TRBJ1-2 and V is TRBV5-1; no reliable D call. The CDR3 contains 13 residues. V was trimmed by 5 bases and J by 4 bases, leaving 12 bases between them. Germline CDR1 reads SGHRS; CDR2 reads YFSETQ. CDR3 protein: CASRQTQSYGYTF. CDR3 DNA sequence: TGCGCCAGCAGACAAACGCAGTCCTATGGCTACACCTTC.

Remarks on this clonotype: One end of the junction varies from germline; a read error may be responsible. V usage is TRBV5-1 and J usage is TRBJ1-4; D is undetermined. The CDR3 is made up of 12 amino acids. In germline, CDR1 is SGHRS, CDR2 YFSETQ. CDR3 sequence reads: CASSHTDEKRFF. CDR3 bases: TGCGCCAGCAGCCACACGGATGAAAAACGGTTTTTT.

The V and J genes are TRBV4-1 and TRBJ1-5, with D unresolved. V dropped 0 bases and J dropped 4 bases, with 13 bases sitting between them. The CDR3 contains 16 residues. The germline gives CDR1 MGHRA, CDR2 YSYEKL. CDR3 loop: CASSQEVSSLNQPQHF. As DNA, the CDR3 is TGCGCCAGCAGCCAAGAAGTATCCAGTCTAAATCAGCCCCAGCATTTT.

This clonotype was detected only a few times. The chain carries TRBV20-1 and TRBJ2-3; D may correspond to TRBD1 or TRBD2 (5 bases each). The CDR3 extends over 18 amino acids. Per germline, CDR1 DFQATT and CDR2 SNEGSKA (reference sequence). The V gene lost 6 bases and the J gene lost 2 bases, with 27 bases spanning the gap. The CDR3 is CSAGRLTEPGRNTDTQYF. The CDR3 nucleotides read TGCAGTGCGGGGCGACTAACTGAGCCGGGACGCAACACAGATACGCAGTATTTT.

This clonotype was counted a few times. The chain uses TRBV20-1 and TRBJ2-7; no firm D call. This CDR3 spans 11 amino acids. The germline V gene has CDR1 DFQATT and CDR2 SNEGSKA (reference sequence). Trimming took 5 bases from V and 6 from J, leaving 11 bases between them. CDR3 nucleotides: TGCAGTGCTCCTATTTGGGGCGAGCAGTACTTC. Amino acid sequence: CSAPIWGEQYF.

This clonotype was observed many times. The V call is TRBV4-1, the J call TRBJ2-6, with D possibly matching TRBD1 (5 bases). CDR1 MGHRA and CDR2 YSYEKL come from the germline V gene. The CDR3 covers 17 residues. The ends were cut back, 1 base at V and 1 base at J, with 11 bases in the middle. CDR3 residues: CASSQAQTGSGANVLTF. DNA for the CDR3: TGCGCCAGCAGCCAAGCCCAAACAGGATCTGGGGCCAACGTCCTGACTTTC.

This clonotype was picked up a small number of times. The rearrangement links TRBV20-1 to TRBJ1-2, with 7 nucleotides matching TRBD1. The CDR3 is 15 amino acids. The germline CDR1 and CDR2 sequences are DFQATT and SNEGSKA (reference sequence). Unmatched junction bases numbered 13, after V lost 2 bases and J lost 7 bases. CDR3 nucleotides: TGCAGTGCTAGAAGCCCCCTCTACAGGGGACCTGGCTACACCTTC. As protein: CSARSPLYRGPGYTF.

This clonotype was observed a few times. The rearrangement links TRBV29-1 to TRBJ2-4; D is perhaps TRBD2 (5 bases). Germline V CDR1 and CDR2: SQVTM, ANQGSEA. The V end was cut by 7 bases, the J end by 3 bases, with 13 bases between. The CDR3 contains 13 residues. DNA for the CDR3: TGCAGCGCTCTATCGGGGTTCAAAAACATTCAGTACTTC. This gives the protein CSALSGFKNIQYF.

This clonotype has a handful of counts. The rearrangement joins TRBV27 to TRBJ2-1; 14 nucleotides align to TRBD2. CDR3 length equals 19 residues. Germline V gives CDR1 MNHEY, CDR2 SMNVEV (reference sequence). J was trimmed by 1 base and V by 0 bases; bases with no gene match: 5. CDR3 in amino acids: CASSLSPGTSGGSYNEQFF. The CDR3 DNA follows: TGTGCCAGCAGTTTATCTCCTGGGACTAGCGGGGGTTCCTACAATGAGCAGTTCTTC.

A few counts support this clonotype. The chain links TRBV19 to TRBJ2-5; D remains ambiguous. The V gene lost 6 bases and the J gene lost 5 bases, with 22 bases spanning the gap. The CDR3 consists of 16 residues. Germline V gives CDR1 LNHDA, CDR2 SQIVND (reference sequence). The CDR3 protein is CASSNEGNGRRETQYF. CDR3 nucleotides: TGTGCCAGTAGCAATGAAGGGAACGGACGACGGGAGACCCAGTACTTC. The full variable domain, rest sourced from reference TRBV19 and TRBJ2-5, is DGGITQSPKYLFRKEGQNVTLSCEQNLNHDAMYWYRQDPGQGLRLIYYSQIVNDFQKGDIAEGYSVSREKKESFPLTVTSAQKNPTAFYLCASSNEGNGRRETQYFGPGTRLLVL.

The rearrangement uses TRBV20-1 and TRBJ1-6; D is ambiguous. The CDR3 runs to 16 residues. The germline V gene has CDR1 DFQATT and CDR2 SNEGSKA (reference sequence). Trimming took off 6 bases at V and 5 bases at J, with 20 bases between the two ends. The CDR3 coding sequence is TGCAGTGCCCTCAAGGTCGCGGCAGTGGATAATTCACCCCTCCACTTT. This encodes CSALKVAAVDNSPLHF.

The chain carries TRBV24-1 and TRBJ2-4; D unclear. CDR3 length equals 13 residues. CDR1 and CDR2 (germline): KGHDR, SFDVKD. V shed 3 bases and J shed 0 bases, with 2 bases lying between them. The CDR3 nucleotides are TGTGCCACCAGTGATCTAGCCAAAAACATTCAGTACTTC. It yields the protein CATSDLAKNIQYF.

This clonotype showed up just a few times. The rearrangement joins TRBV20-1 to TRBJ2-7, with D perhaps matching TRBD1 or TRBD2 (5 bases each). This CDR3 has 12 amino acids. In germline, CDR1 is DFQATT, CDR2 SNEGSKA (reference sequence). Trimming cost V 6 bases and J 4 bases, with 13 bases left between them. The CDR3 DNA is TGCAGTGCACCCGACTGGGGGTACGAGCAGTACTTC. It yields the protein CSAPDWGYEQYF.

J is TRBJ1-5 and V is TRBV12-3 or TRBV12-4, with D unresolved. The ends were cut back, 5 bases at V and 0 bases at J, with 8 bases in the middle. This CDR3 is built from 14 residues. CDR3 amino acids: CASSAPDSNQPQHF. The CDR3 nucleotides are TGTGCCAGCAGTGCCCCAGATAGCAATCAGCCCCAGCATTTT.

The rearrangement joins TRBV7-2 to TRBJ1-5; D is unclear. V gave up 1 base and J gave up 8 bases, with 9 bases separating them. The V gene's germline CDR1 is SGHTA and CDR2 FQGNSA. The CDR3 sequence is 13 residues long. DNA for the CDR3: TGTGCCAGCAGCTTAGTCTTCGGGGAGCCCCAGCATTTT. It codes for CASSLVFGEPQHF.

This clonotype was seen only a few times. This sequence joins TRBV5-1 and TRBJ2-1; possibly TRBD1 or TRBD2 for D (5 bases each). Germline V gene lookup returns CDR1 SGHRS and CDR2 YFSETQ. The V gene lost 9 bases and the J gene lost 4 bases, with 17 bases spanning the gap. The CDR3 is made up of 14 amino acids. The CDR3 DNA reads as TGCGCCACCCAGATCGATGGGGGATACAATGAGCAGTTCTTC. It encodes CATQIDGGYNEQFF.

The gene calls are TRBV29-1 and TRBJ2-3; D may correspond to TRBD1 or TRBD2 (5 bases each). CDR1 is SQVTM and CDR2 is ANQGSEA in the germline V gene. Trimming removed 3 bases from V and 5 bases from J, with 12 bases in between. The CDR3 sequence is 13 residues long. CDR3: CSVDGASVDTQYF. The CDR3 nucleotides are TGCAGCGTTGACGGGGCTTCAGTAGATACGCAGTATTTT.

This clonotype showed up many times. This sequence joins TRBV3-1 and TRBJ2-5, with 7 bases matching TRBD1. The CDR3 covers 14 residues. Germline V gene lookup returns CDR1 LGHDT and CDR2 YNNKEL (reference sequence). V shed 4 bases and J 1 base; nucleotides not matched to a gene: 3. DNA for the CDR3: TGTGCCAGCAGCCCGGGACAGATCCAAGAGACCCAGTACTTC. It is translated as CASSPGQIQETQYF.

This clonotype was detected ten times or more. This rearrangement joins TRBV12-3 or TRBV12-4 to TRBJ1-2; a weak D match, TRBD1 (5 bases). The CDR3 contains 14 residues. The germline V and J ends were trimmed by 2 bases and 3 bases, with 10 bases remaining between them. The CDR3 coding sequence is TGTGCCAGCAGTTTATCGGGGCATTACTATGGCTACACCTTC. Its protein is CASSLSGHYYGYTF.

The CDR3 reads CAAGTSGYNEQFF. In DNA, the CDR3 is TGTGCAGCCGGGACTAGCGGTTACAATGAGCAGTTCTTC. The chain links TRBV6-2 or TRBV6-3 to TRBJ2-1; TRBD2 matches at 11 bases. Germline loops: CDR1 MNHEY, CDR2 SVGEGT. The CDR3 length is 13 residues.